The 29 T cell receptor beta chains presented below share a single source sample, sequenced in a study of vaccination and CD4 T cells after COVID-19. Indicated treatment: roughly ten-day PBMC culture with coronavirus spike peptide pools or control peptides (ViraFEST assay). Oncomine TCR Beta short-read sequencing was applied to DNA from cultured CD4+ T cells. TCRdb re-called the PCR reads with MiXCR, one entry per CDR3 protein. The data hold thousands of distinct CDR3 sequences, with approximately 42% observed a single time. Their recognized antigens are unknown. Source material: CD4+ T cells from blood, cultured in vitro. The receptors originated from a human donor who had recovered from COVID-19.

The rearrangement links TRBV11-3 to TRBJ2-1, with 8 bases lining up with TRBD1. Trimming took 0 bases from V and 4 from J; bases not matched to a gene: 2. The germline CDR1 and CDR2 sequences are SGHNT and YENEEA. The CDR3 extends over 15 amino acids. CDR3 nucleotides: TGTGCCAGCAGCTTAGAGGGACAGGTATACAATGAGCAGTTCTTC. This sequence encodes CASSLEGQVYNEQFF.

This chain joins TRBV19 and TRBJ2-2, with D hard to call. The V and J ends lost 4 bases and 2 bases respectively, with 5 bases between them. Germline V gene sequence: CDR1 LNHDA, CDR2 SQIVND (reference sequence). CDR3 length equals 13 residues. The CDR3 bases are TGTGCCAGTAGTACACTAAACACCGGGGAGCTGTTTTTT. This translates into CASSTLNTGELFF.

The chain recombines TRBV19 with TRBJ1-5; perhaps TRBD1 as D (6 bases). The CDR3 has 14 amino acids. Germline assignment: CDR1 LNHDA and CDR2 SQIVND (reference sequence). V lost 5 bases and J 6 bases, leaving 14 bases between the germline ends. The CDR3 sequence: CASSVTGSGQPQHF. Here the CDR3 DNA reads TGTGCCAGTAGTGTCACAGGGTCGGGTCAGCCCCAGCATTTT.

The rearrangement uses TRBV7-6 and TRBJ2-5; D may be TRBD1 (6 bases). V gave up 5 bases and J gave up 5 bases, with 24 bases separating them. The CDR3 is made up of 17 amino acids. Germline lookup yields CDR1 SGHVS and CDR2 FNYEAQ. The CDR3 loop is CASSPSYGTGSSETQYF. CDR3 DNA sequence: TGTGCCAGCAGCCCGAGCTACGGAACAGGGTCCTCGGAGACCCAGTACTTC.

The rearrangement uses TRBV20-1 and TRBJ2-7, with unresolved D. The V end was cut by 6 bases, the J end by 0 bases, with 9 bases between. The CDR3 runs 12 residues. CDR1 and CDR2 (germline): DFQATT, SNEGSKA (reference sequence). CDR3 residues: CSARKSSYEQYF. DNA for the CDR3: TGCAGTGCGCGGAAGAGCTCCTACGAGCAGTACTTC.

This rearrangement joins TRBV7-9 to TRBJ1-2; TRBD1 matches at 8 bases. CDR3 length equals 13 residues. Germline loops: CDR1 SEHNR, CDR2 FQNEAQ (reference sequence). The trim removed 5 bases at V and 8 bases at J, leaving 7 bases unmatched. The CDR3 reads CASSLNRGDGYTF. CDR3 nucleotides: TGTGCCAGCAGCCTAAACAGGGGGGACGGCTACACCTTC.

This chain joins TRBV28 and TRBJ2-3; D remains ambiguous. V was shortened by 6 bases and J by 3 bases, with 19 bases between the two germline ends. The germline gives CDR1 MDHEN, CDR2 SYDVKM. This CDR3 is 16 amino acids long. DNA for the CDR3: TGTGCCAGCAGACGTTTGGGGTCATCCGTGACAGATACGCAGTATTTT. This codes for CASRRLGSSVTDTQYF. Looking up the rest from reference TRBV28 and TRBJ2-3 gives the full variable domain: DVKVTQSSRYLVKRTGEKVFLECVQDMDHENMFWYRQDPGLGLRLIYFSYDVKMKEKGDIPEGYSVSREKKERFSLILESASTNQTSMYLCASRRLGSSVTDTQYFGPGTRLTVL.

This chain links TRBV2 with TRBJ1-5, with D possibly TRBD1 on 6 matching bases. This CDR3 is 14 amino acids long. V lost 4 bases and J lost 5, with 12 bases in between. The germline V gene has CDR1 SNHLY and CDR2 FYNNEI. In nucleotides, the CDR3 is TGTGCCAGCAGTGGAGGGGGGACACATCAGCCCCAGCATTTT. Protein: CASSGGGTHQPQHF.

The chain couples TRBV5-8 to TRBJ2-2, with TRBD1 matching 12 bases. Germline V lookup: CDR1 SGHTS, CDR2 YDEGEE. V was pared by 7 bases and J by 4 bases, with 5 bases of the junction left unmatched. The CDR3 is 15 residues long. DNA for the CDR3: TGTGCCAGCCGGGACAGGGGGCGAGGCACCGGGGAGCTGTTTTTT. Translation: CASRDRGRGTGELFF.

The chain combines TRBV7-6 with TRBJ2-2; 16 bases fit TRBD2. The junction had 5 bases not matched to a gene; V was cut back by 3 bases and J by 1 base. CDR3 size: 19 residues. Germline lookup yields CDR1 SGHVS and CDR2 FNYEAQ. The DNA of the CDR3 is TGTGCCAGCAGCTTGGGACTAGCGGGAGGGCCTAGGAACACCGGGGAGCTGTTTTTT. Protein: CASSLGLAGGPRNTGELFF. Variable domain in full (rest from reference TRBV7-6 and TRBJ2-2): GAGVSQSPRYKVTKRGQDVALRCDPISGHVSLYWYRQALGQGPEFLTYFNYEAQQDKSGLPNDRFSAERPEGSISTLTIQRTEQRDSAMYRCASSLGLAGGPRNTGELFFGEGSRLTVL.

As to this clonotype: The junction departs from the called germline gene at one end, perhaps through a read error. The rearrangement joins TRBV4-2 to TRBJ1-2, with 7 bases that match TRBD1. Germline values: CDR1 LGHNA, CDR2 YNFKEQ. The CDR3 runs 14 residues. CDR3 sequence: CASSQDTGVYRYTF. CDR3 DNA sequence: TGTGCCAGCAGCCAAGATACAGGGGTCTATCGCTACACCTTC.

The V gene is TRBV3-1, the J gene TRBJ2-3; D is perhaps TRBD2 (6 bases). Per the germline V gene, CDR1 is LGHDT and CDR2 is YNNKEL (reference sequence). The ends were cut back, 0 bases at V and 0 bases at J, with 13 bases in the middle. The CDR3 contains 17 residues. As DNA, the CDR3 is TGTGCCAGCAGCCAAGATAAGACTAGACGCAGCACAGATACGCAGTATTTT. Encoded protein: CASSQDKTRRSTDTQYF.

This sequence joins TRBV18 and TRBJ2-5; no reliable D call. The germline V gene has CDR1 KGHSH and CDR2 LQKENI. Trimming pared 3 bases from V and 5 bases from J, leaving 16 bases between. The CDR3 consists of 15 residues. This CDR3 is CASSPPGSHRETQYF. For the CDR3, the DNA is TGTGCCAGCTCACCCCCCGGGTCTCATCGGGAGACCCAGTACTTC.

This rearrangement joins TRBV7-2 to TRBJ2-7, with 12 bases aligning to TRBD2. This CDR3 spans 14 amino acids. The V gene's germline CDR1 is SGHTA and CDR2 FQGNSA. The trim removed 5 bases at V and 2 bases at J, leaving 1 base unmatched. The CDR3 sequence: CASSASGGAYEQYF. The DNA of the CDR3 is TGTGCCAGCAGCGCTAGCGGGGGGGCCTACGAGCAGTACTTC.

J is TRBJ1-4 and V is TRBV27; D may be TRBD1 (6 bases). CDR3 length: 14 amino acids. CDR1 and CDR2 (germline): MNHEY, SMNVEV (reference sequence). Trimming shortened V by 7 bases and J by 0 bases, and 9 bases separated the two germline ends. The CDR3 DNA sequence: TGTGCCAGCACGGGACATTCAACTAATGAAAAACTGTTTTTT. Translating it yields CASTGHSTNEKLFF.

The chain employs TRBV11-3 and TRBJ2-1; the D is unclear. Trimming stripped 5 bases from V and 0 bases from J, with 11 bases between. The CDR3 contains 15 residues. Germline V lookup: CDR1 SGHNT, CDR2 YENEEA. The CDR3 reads CASSPTRISYNEQFF. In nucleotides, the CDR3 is TGTGCCAGCAGCCCTACTCGTATCTCCTACAATGAGCAGTTCTTC.

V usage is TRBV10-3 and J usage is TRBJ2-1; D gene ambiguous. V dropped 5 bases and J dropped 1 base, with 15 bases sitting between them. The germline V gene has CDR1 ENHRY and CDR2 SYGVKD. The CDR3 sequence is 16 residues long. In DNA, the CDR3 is TGTGCCATCAGTCTGACCGACATTGCGTCCTACAATGAGCAGTTCTTC. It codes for CAISLTDIASYNEQFF.

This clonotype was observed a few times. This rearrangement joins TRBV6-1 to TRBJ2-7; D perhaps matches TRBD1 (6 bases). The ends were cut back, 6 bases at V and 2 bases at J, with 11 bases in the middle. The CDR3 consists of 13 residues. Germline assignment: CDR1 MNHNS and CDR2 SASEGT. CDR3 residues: CASSLGQTYEQYF. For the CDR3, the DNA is TGTGCCAGCAGCCTTGGACAGACCTACGAGCAGTACTTC.

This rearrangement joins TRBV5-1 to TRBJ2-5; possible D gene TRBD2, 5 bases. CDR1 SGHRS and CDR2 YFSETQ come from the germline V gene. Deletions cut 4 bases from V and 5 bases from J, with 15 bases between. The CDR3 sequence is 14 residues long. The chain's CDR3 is CASSDVSSSETQYF. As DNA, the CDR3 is TGCGCCAGCAGCGATGTCAGCTCTAGCGAGACCCAGTACTTC.

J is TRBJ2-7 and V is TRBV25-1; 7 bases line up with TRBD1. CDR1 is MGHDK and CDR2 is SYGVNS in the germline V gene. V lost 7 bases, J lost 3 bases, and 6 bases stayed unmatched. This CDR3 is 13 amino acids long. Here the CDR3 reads CASKKAGGYEQYF. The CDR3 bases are TGTGCCAGCAAAAAGGCAGGGGGCTACGAGCAGTACTTC.

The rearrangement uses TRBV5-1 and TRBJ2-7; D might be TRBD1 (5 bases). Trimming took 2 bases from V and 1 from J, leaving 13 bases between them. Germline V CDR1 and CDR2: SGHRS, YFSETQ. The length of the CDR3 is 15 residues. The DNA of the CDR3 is TGCGCCAGCAGCTTAACAACAGGCGTGTCCTACGAGCAGTACTTC. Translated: CASSLTTGVSYEQYF.

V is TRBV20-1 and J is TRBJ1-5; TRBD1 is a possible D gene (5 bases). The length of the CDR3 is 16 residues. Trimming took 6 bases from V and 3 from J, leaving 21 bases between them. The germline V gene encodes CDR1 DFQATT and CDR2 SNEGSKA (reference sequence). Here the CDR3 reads CSARRLGGVLNQPQHF. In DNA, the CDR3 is TGCAGTGCCCGACGACTCGGGGGGGTCCTCAATCAGCCCCAGCATTTT.

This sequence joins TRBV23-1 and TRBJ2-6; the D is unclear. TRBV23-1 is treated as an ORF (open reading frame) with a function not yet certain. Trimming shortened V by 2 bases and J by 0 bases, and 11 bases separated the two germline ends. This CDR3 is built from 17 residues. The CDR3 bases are TGCGCCAGCAGTCAACCCTATAACGGCTCTGGGGCCAACGTCCTGACTTTC. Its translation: CASSQPYNGSGANVLTF.

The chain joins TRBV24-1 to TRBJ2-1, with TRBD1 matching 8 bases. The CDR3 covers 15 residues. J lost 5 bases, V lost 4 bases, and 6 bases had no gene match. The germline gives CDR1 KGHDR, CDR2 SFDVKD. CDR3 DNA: TGTGCCACCAGTGACTCTCAGGGGGCGCACAATGAGCAGTTCTTC. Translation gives CATSDSQGAHNEQFF.

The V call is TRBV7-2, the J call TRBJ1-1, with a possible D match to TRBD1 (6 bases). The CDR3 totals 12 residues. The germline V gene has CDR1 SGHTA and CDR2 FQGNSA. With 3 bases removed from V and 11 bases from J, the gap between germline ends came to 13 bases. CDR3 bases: TGTGCCAGCAGCTTTTGGACAGTTGAGGCTTTCTTT. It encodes CASSFWTVEAFF.

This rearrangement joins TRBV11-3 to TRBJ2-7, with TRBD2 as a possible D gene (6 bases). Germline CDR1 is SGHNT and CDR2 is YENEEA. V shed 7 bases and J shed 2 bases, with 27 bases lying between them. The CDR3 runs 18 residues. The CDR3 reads CASTQRGSGALPPYEQYF. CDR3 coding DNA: TGTGCCAGCACCCAACGGGGTAGCGGAGCCCTTCCCCCCTACGAGCAGTACTTC.

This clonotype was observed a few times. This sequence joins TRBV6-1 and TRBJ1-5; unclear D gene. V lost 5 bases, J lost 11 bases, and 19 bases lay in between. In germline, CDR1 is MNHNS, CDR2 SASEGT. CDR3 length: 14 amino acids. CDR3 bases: TGTGCCAGCAGTCCCTTCCCCGGAGCGGGAGCCCAGCATTTT. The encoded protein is CASSPFPGAGAQHF.

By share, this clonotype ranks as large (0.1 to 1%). CDR3 bases: TGTGCCAGCAATAAACATAACGCTATTGGGGAAGCTTTCTTT. Translating it yields CASNKHNAIGEAFF. This sequence joins TRBV6-2 or TRBV6-3 and TRBJ1-1; no firm D call. The V end was cut by 7 bases, the J end by 8 bases, with 20 bases between. Germline-derived CDR1 and CDR2 are MNHEY and SVGEGT. The CDR3 has 14 amino acids.

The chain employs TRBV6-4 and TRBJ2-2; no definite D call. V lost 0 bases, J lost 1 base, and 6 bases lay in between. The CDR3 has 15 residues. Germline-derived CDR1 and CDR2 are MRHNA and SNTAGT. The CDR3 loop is CASSDSDQNTGELFF. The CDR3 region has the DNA TGTGCCAGCAGTGACTCAGATCAGAACACCGGGGAGCTGTTTTTT.